The present entry profiles one T cell receptor (beta chain) with its context. The CDR3 length is 14 residues. The germline CDR1 and CDR2 sequences are MNHNS and SASEGT. After removal of 8 bases from V and 7 bases from J, the junction contained 11 bases not matched to a gene. Sequencing of TCR-alpha and TCR-beta chains was unpaired. Here immunoSEQ multiplex PCR was the method, and the copy in TCRdb shows in-frame clones only, minus some. The repertoire has about 58,000 clones, 88% of them found once; the top ten carry just over 20%. Sorting used thawed, overnight-rested PBMC stained with anti-CD3, a viability dye and GMM-loaded CD1B tetramer. C32 glucose monomycolate from Rhodococcus equi was loaded onto the CD1B tetramers. From each donor, some 100,000 tetramer-negative cells were sorted. This record belongs to a study of T cells in tuberculosis.

This TCR derives from an adult woman with latent tuberculosis. The sample comprised CD1b-GMM tetramer-negative cells sorted from PBMCs. This sequence joins TRBV6-1 and TRBJ1-1; 9 positions agree with TRBD1. In nucleotides, the CDR3 is TGTGCCAGCCGCGCGTGGGACAGGGTTATTGAAGCTTTCTTT. Translating it yields CASRAWDRVIEAFF.